The rows below give T cell receptor beta chains drawn from one sample of a study of human T cells and chemical hapten exposure. TCRdb used MiXCR to reprocess the RACE reads, holding one entry per CDR3 protein. The table lists tens of thousands of distinct CDR3 sequences, about 10% of them singletons. Sequenced material: whole blood, taken in connection with sensitization to the hapten diphenylcyclopropenone (DPC). The receptors come from a man between 35 and 55 years old with alopecia areata. Some clones in this sample may be carry-over from other donors' samples. The CDR3 runs from the conserved cysteine through the conserved F or W. A D gene is named only where the DNA matches it firmly. For some rows the clone size is stated as once, few or many, or as a class when expanded; others skip it.

d_call: TRBD2; j_call: TRBJ2-4; v_call: TRBV19; clone_size: NA; cdr3_nt: TGTGCCAGTAGCTCTAGCGGGAGTGTCCAAAACATTCAGTACTTC; cdr3_aa: CASSSSGSVQNIQYF
d_call: TRBD2; j_call: TRBJ2-3; v_call: TRBV19; clone_size: NA; cdr3_nt: TGTGCCAGTAATGGCGGGAGTGGGGGCACAGATACGCAGTATTTT; cdr3_aa: CASNGGSGGTDTQYF
d_call: TRBD2; j_call: TRBJ2-1; v_call: TRBV9; clone_size: NA; cdr3_nt: TGTGCCAGCAGCGTAGAAGGTGCGGGACTAGCGGTCCTATACAATGAGCAGTTCTTC; cdr3_aa: CASSVEGAGLAVLYNEQFF
d_call: NA; j_call: TRBJ1-5; v_call: TRBV2; clone_size: many; cdr3_nt: TGTGCCAGCTCAACAGACGGCAATCAGCCCCAGCATTTT; cdr3_aa: CASSTDGNQPQHF
d_call: NA; j_call: TRBJ2-1; v_call: TRBV7-2; clone_size: few; cdr3_nt: TGTGCCAGCAGCCCCGAGACCCAGGGACCCAATGAGCAGTTCTTC; cdr3_aa: CASSPETQGPNEQFF
d_call: TRBD2; j_call: TRBJ2-1; v_call: TRBV7-7; clone_size: few; cdr3_nt: TGTGCTAGCAGCTTAGGACTAGCGGGCCACAACAATGAGCAGTTCTTC; cdr3_aa: CASSLGLAGHNNEQFF
d_call: NA; j_call: TRBJ2-3; v_call: TRBV29-1; clone_size: NA; cdr3_nt: TGCAGCGTTGGAGGGGCACATCGACTCACAGATACGCAGTATTTT; cdr3_aa: CSVGGAHRLTDTQYF
d_call: TRBD1; j_call: TRBJ1-1; v_call: TRBV14; clone_size: NA; cdr3_nt: TGTGCCAGCAGCCAAAGGACAGGGGCGAACACTGAAGCTTTCTTT; cdr3_aa: CASSQRTGANTEAFF
d_call: NA; j_call: TRBJ2-2; v_call: TRBV7-3; clone_size: few; cdr3_nt: TGTGCCAGCAGCTTATGGGGAAGCAACACCGGGGAGCTGTTTTTT; cdr3_aa: CASSLWGSNTGELFF
d_call: NA; j_call: TRBJ2-7; v_call: TRBV28; clone_size: NA; cdr3_nt: TGTGCCAGCAGTTTCCCCACAGACTACTCCTTTCGCCACGAGCAGTACTTC; cdr3_aa: CASSFPTDYSFRHEQYF
d_call: NA; j_call: TRBJ2-1; v_call: TRBV11-2; clone_size: few; cdr3_nt: TGTGCCAGCAGCGTTAGCGGACGGTTTTACAATGAGCAGTTCTTC; cdr3_aa: CASSVSGRFYNEQFF
d_call: NA; j_call: TRBJ2-3; v_call: TRBV14; clone_size: few; cdr3_nt: TGTGCCAGCAGCCTTATCGCCGGGCGCGGTACGCAGTATTTT; cdr3_aa: CASSLIAGRGTQYF
d_call: NA; j_call: TRBJ2-3; v_call: TRBV19; clone_size: few; cdr3_nt: TGTGCCAGTAGCTTTAAGCTCGCTGCAGATACGCAGTATTTT; cdr3_aa: CASSFKLAADTQYF
d_call: NA; j_call: TRBJ2-6; v_call: TRBV7-2; clone_size: NA; cdr3_nt: TGTGCCAGCAGCTTAGTCTCTGGGGCCAACGTCCTGACTTTC; cdr3_aa: CASSLVSGANVLTF
d_call: TRBD2; j_call: TRBJ2-1; v_call: TRBV7-2; clone_size: NA; cdr3_nt: TGTGCCAGCAGCCGTATAGCGGGAGTCTTTCGGGATGAGCAGTTCTTC; cdr3_aa: CASSRIAGVFRDEQFF
d_call: NA; j_call: TRBJ2-3; v_call: TRBV6-6; clone_size: NA; cdr3_nt: TGTGCCAGCAGGGCCCTGGGCCGGACAGACGCCCAGAATACGCAGTATTTT; cdr3_aa: CASRALGRTDAQNTQYF
d_call: TRBD2; j_call: TRBJ2-3; v_call: TRBV7-9; clone_size: NA; cdr3_nt: TGTGCCAGCAGCTTAGCAGAACTAGCGGGCAGAGATACGCAGTATTTT; cdr3_aa: CASSLAELAGRDTQYF
d_call: TRBD1; j_call: TRBJ1-6; v_call: TRBV4-3; clone_size: few; cdr3_nt: TGCGCCAGCAGCCTAATCGGACAGGGTAATTCACCCCTCCACTTT; cdr3_aa: CASSLIGQGNSPLHF
d_call: TRBD2; j_call: TRBJ2-2; v_call: TRBV3-1; clone_size: NA; cdr3_nt: TGTGCCAGCAGCCGCGTCGGGAGGCGGGGGAACACCGGGGAGCTGTTTTTT; cdr3_aa: CASSRVGRRGNTGELFF
d_call: NA; j_call: TRBJ2-5; v_call: TRBV5-1; clone_size: few; cdr3_nt: TGCGCCAGCAGCTTTTTTGCGGGGGCCCAAGAGACCCAGTACTTC; cdr3_aa: CASSFFAGAQETQYF
d_call: NA; j_call: TRBJ1-5; v_call: TRBV28; clone_size: once; cdr3_nt: TGTGCCAGCAGTTCGACGAACAGCAATCAGCCCCAGCATTTT; cdr3_aa: CASSSTNSNQPQHF
d_call: TRBD2; j_call: TRBJ2-7; v_call: TRBV12-3/TRBV12-4; clone_size: NA; cdr3_nt: TGTGCCAGCAGCCCGACCCTAGCGGGAGTATCCTACGAGCAGTACTTC; cdr3_aa: CASSPTLAGVSYEQYF
d_call: NA; j_call: TRBJ1-2; v_call: TRBV30; clone_size: many; cdr3_nt: TGTGCCTGGAGTGAATTTCGGGCAGACAGGCCCTACGGCTACACCTTC; cdr3_aa: CAWSEFRADRPYGYTF
d_call: NA; j_call: TRBJ2-5; v_call: TRBV20-1; clone_size: NA; cdr3_nt: TGCAGTGCTAGTCCTCCCTCGCGGCAAGAGACCCAGTACTTC; cdr3_aa: CSASPPSRQETQYF
d_call: NA; j_call: TRBJ2-5; v_call: TRBV14; clone_size: NA; cdr3_nt: TGTGCCAGCAGCCAAGGTCGAGAGACCCAGTACTTC; cdr3_aa: CASSQGRETQYF
d_call: NA; j_call: TRBJ2-2; v_call: TRBV6-2/TRBV6-3; clone_size: few; cdr3_nt: TGTGCCAGCAGTTACGGAGGGGCTCAGAACACCGGGGAGCTGTTTTTT; cdr3_aa: CASSYGGAQNTGELFF
d_call: NA; j_call: TRBJ2-5; v_call: TRBV5-1; clone_size: NA; cdr3_nt: TGCGCCAGCAGCCCCTTTGGCGGACAAGAGACCCAGTACTTC; cdr3_aa: CASSPFGGQETQYF
d_call: NA; j_call: TRBJ2-1; v_call: TRBV12-3/TRBV12-4; clone_size: once; cdr3_nt: TGTGCCAGCAGTTTAAATGGCAGGGGCGATGAGCAGTTCTTC; cdr3_aa: CASSLNGRGDEQFF
d_call: TRBD1; j_call: TRBJ2-3; v_call: TRBV11-3; clone_size: NA; cdr3_nt: TGTGCCAGCAGCTTACGATTGACAGGGGGAAGCACAGATACGCAGTATTTT; cdr3_aa: CASSLRLTGGSTDTQYF
d_call: TRBD2; j_call: TRBJ2-1; v_call: TRBV12-3/TRBV12-4; clone_size: NA; cdr3_nt: TGTGCCAGCAGTCAACTAGCGGGAGGCCACACCTACAATGAGCAGTTCTTC; cdr3_aa: CASSQLAGGHTYNEQFF
d_call: NA; j_call: TRBJ1-4; v_call: TRBV6-5; clone_size: NA; cdr3_nt: TGTGCCAGCAGTTACTCGATAGGTACAGCAACTAATGAAAAACTGTTTTTT; cdr3_aa: CASSYSIGTATNEKLFF
d_call: TRBD1; j_call: TRBJ2-7; v_call: TRBV9; clone_size: NA; cdr3_nt: TGTGCCAGCAGCACTGGGACAGATACGTTCTCGGAGTACGAGCAGTACTTC; cdr3_aa: CASSTGTDTFSEYEQYF
d_call: TRBD1; j_call: TRBJ2-7; v_call: TRBV7-6; clone_size: NA; cdr3_nt: TGTGCCAGCAGCTCCTGGACAGGGCGCGAGCAGTACTTC; cdr3_aa: CASSSWTGREQYF
d_call: NA; j_call: TRBJ1-2; v_call: TRBV12-3/TRBV12-4; clone_size: few; cdr3_nt: TGTGCCAGCAGTTTTTCCATCCAGGGAAACAATGGCTACACCTTC; cdr3_aa: CASSFSIQGNNGYTF
d_call: TRBD2; j_call: TRBJ2-7; v_call: TRBV7-2; clone_size: many; cdr3_nt: TGTGCCAGCAGCTTAGCGGCCGCTAGCGGGGTCTACGAGCAGTACTTC; cdr3_aa: CASSLAAASGVYEQYF
d_call: TRBD2; j_call: TRBJ2-1; v_call: TRBV6-2/TRBV6-3; clone_size: NA; cdr3_nt: TGTGCCAGCACTACAAATTCCCTAGCGGTTTCCTACAATGAGCAGTTCTTC; cdr3_aa: CASTTNSLAVSYNEQFF
d_call: NA; j_call: TRBJ2-1; v_call: TRBV4-3; clone_size: few; cdr3_nt: TGCGCCAGCAGCCCCACCCGGGCGGGAAGGTACAATGAGCAGTTCTTC; cdr3_aa: CASSPTRAGRYNEQFF
d_call: NA; j_call: TRBJ2-4; v_call: TRBV12-3/TRBV12-4; clone_size: NA; cdr3_nt: TGTGCCAGCAGTTTAGGGGACTCTGGAAACATTCAGTACTTC; cdr3_aa: CASSLGDSGNIQYF
d_call: TRBD1; j_call: TRBJ1-1; v_call: TRBV10-2; clone_size: many; cdr3_nt: TGCGCCAGCAGTGAGAGGACAGGGCCGAACACTGAAGCTTTCTTT; cdr3_aa: CASSERTGPNTEAFF
d_call: TRBD2; j_call: TRBJ2-1; v_call: TRBV3-1; clone_size: few; cdr3_nt: TGTGCCAGCAGCGTCTCAAGAGGACTAGCGGGGGTTGAGCAGTTCTTC; cdr3_aa: CASSVSRGLAGVEQFF
d_call: TRBD1; j_call: TRBJ1-1; v_call: TRBV7-2; clone_size: many; cdr3_nt: TGTGCCAGCAGCACCCGGACAGGGAACACTGAAGCTTTCTTT; cdr3_aa: CASSTRTGNTEAFF
d_call: TRBD1; j_call: TRBJ2-1; v_call: TRBV28; clone_size: NA; cdr3_nt: TGTGCCAGCAGCCAGACAGGGGGCCCTGGCAATGAGCAGTTCTTC; cdr3_aa: CASSQTGGPGNEQFF